The 23 T cell receptor beta chains presented below share a single source sample, sequenced in a study of shared clonotypes between healthy human individuals (dated by TCRdb to about 2020). CD8 naive samples consisted of CD45RO-negative cells that were positively selected for CCR7, yielding a CD45RA+CCR7+ population without TemRA cells. Preparation of the library involved the immunoSEQ multiplex PCR assay. The clones in this table, taken by TCRdb from immuneACCESS, are in-frame only. Not every clone is retained; where verified, under half of the shortfall comes from an unresolved V gene, and the cause of the rest is unknown. A total of 1.5 million to 2.5 million clones appear in this sample, 85% to 95% of them only once. The ten largest clonotypes hold around 1.2% of the sample. Sequencing was done on a sample of naive CD8+ T cells sorted from blood. Read against the paper, the sample's cell subset or site label means: CD45RA+CCR7+. Source of these receptors: a man younger than 30 in good health.

This clone was counted at least ten times. The V call is TRBV11-2, the J call TRBJ2-2, with 9 bases aligning to TRBD2. The trim removed 0 bases at V and 3 bases at J, leaving 2 bases unmatched. Germline CDR1 and CDR2: SGHAT and FQNNGV. This CDR3 contains 16 residues. CDR3 amino acids: CASSLEGLAYTGELFF. CDR3 nucleotides: TGTGCCAGCAGCTTAGAGGGACTAGCTTACACCGGGGAGCTGTTTTTT.

This chain connects TRBV5-6 to TRBJ1-1; D possibly corresponds to TRBD1 (6 bases). Germline-derived CDR1 and CDR2 are SGHDT and YYEEEE. The CDR3 is made up of 14 amino acids. V was shortened by 2 bases and J by 0 bases, with 8 bases between the two germline ends. The CDR3 DNA reads TGTGCCAGCAGCTTTTCAGGGGTGAACACTGAAGCTTTCTTT. It encodes CASSFSGVNTEAFF.

This chain uses TRBV11-2 with TRBJ2-7, with D unresolved. The CDR3 extends over 13 amino acids. Per germline, CDR1 SGHAT and CDR2 FQNNGV. V was cut by 3 bases and J by 1 base, with 7 bases left in between. As DNA, the CDR3 is TGTGCCAGCAGCTTGACGCCGTCCTACGAGCAGTACTTC. The encoded protein is CASSLTPSYEQYF.

The CDR3 DNA follows: TGCGCCAGCAGCCAAGAGGGGACTAGCGGGGGGTACGGATACGAGCAGTACTTC. This sequence encodes CASSQEGTSGGYGYEQYF. The chain has TRBV4-1 and TRBJ2-7; TRBD2 matches at 15 bases. Germline V gene sequence: CDR1 MGHRA, CDR2 YSYEKL. The length of the CDR3 is 18 residues. The ends lost 0 bases at V and 4 bases at J; junction bases unmatched: 7.

The chain carries TRBV5-5 and TRBJ2-4; TRBD2 agrees at 7 bases. Germline V CDR1 and CDR2: SGHKS, YYEKEE (reference sequence). The CDR3 has 16 amino acids. Losses at the gene ends were 4 bases for V and 9 bases for J; bases not matched to a gene: 16. DNA of the CDR3: TGTGCCAGCAGCCCCCCCCGGGCAAGCGGGGAGGTCATTCAGTACTTC. It is translated as CASSPPRASGEVIQYF.

V gene TRBV13 combines with J gene TRBJ2-2; D is undetermined. The CDR3 covers 18 residues. Germline CDR1 and CDR2: PRHDT and FYEKMQ (reference sequence). Deletions cut 5 bases from V and 4 bases from J, with 23 bases between. Here the CDR3 DNA reads TGTGCCAGCAGCAACCACCCCCTCTACTTTGATGGCACCGGGGAGCTGTTTTTT. Protein product: CASSNHPLYFDGTGELFF. Supplemented by reference TRBV13 and TRBJ2-2, the full variable domain reads AAGVIQSPRHLIKEKRETATLKCYPIPRHDTVYWYQQGPGQDPQFLISFYEKMQSDKGSIPDRFSAQQFSDYHSELNMSSLELGDSALYFCASSNHPLYFDGTGELFFGEGSRLTVL.

V usage is TRBV7-9 and J usage is TRBJ2-1; 10 bases line up with TRBD2. The CDR3 sequence is 13 residues long. V shed 10 bases and J 3 bases; nucleotides not matched to a gene: 3. Germline V gene data show CDR1 as SEHNR and CDR2 as FQNEAQ (reference sequence). Here the CDR3 reads CAILAGVYNEQFF. The CDR3 DNA reads TGTGCCATCCTAGCGGGAGTCTACAATGAGCAGTTCTTC.

V and J are TRBV13 and TRBJ2-7, with 11 bases lining up with TRBD2. The CDR3 extends over 15 amino acids. Germline CDR1 and CDR2: PRHDT and FYEKMQ (reference sequence). V gave up 1 base and J gave up 7 bases; unmatched junction bases: 6. CDR3 DNA sequence: TGTGCCAGCAGCTTAGACCCTAGCGGGGGGAGGGAGCAGTACTTC. Protein: CASSLDPSGGREQYF.

The V and J genes are TRBV19 and TRBJ2-1; 9 bases fit TRBD2. The CDR3 runs 15 residues. The V gene end was trimmed by 1 base and the J gene end by 3 bases; junction bases not matched to a gene: 1. The germline V gene encodes CDR1 LNHDA and CDR2 SQIVND (reference sequence). CDR3 nucleotides: TGTGCCAGTAGTATAGTAGCGGGAGACTACAATGAGCAGTTCTTC. Residues: CASSIVAGDYNEQFF.

In this sample, this clone turned up once. The chain joins TRBV7-9 to TRBJ1-4, with 8 bases aligning to TRBD1. Germline V gene lookup returns CDR1 SEHNR and CDR2 FQNEAQ (reference sequence). J lost 3 bases, V lost 4 bases, and 10 bases had no gene match. The length of the CDR3 is 17 residues. CDR3 nucleotides: TGTGCCAGCAGCTATATTAACACGGGACAGGCTAATGAAAAACTGTTTTTT. Translating gives CASSYINTGQANEKLFF. Complete variable domain (other parts from reference TRBV7-9 and TRBJ1-4): DTGVSQNPRHKITKRGQNVTFRCDPISEHNRLYWYRQTLGQGPEFLTYFQNEAQLEKSRLLSDRFSAERPKGSFSTLEIQRTEQGDSAMYLCASSYINTGQANEKLFFGSGTQLSVL.

V gene TRBV4-3 combines with J gene TRBJ2-1; perhaps TRBD2 as D (6 bases). Germline V gene lookup returns CDR1 LGHNA and CDR2 YSLEER. Deletions cut 4 bases from V and 4 bases from J, with 14 bases between. CDR3 length equals 15 residues. CDR3 in DNA: TGCGCCAGCAGCCTACAAGCCGGAGGGTACAATGAGCAGTTCTTC. Translated: CASSLQAGGYNEQFF.

The chain uses TRBV7-9 and TRBJ2-3; 14 bases agree with TRBD2. The germline V gene encodes CDR1 SEHNR and CDR2 FQNEAQ (reference sequence). The CDR3 has 15 amino acids. The V segment lost 5 bases and the J segment 6 bases; nucleotides outside the gene matches: 4. CDR3 sequence (DNA): TGTGCCAGCAGCCCCGGGACTAGCGGGGGTGATACGCAGTATTTT. It specifies CASSPGTSGGDTQYF.

The V call is TRBV13, the J call TRBJ1-2, with D possibly matching TRBD1 (5 bases). This CDR3 has 13 amino acids. Looked up from germline, CDR1 is PRHDT and CDR2 is FYEKMQ (reference sequence). With 9 bases removed from V and 3 bases from J, the gap between germline ends came to 14 bases. CDR3 in amino acids: CASSGRGDYGYTF. CDR3 DNA: TGTGCCAGTAGCGGGAGGGGCGACTATGGCTACACCTTC.

This clone was picked up one time. The rearrangement uses TRBV5-1 and TRBJ1-1; the D is unclear. Trimming took 4 bases from V and 3 from J, leaving 22 bases between them. The CDR3 totals 17 residues. The V gene's germline CDR1 is SGHRS and CDR2 YFSETQ. Written as DNA, the CDR3 is TGCGCCAGCAGCGACCCCGTCGGGGTGGGAAGAGACACTGAAGCTTTCTTT. This translates into CASSDPVGVGRDTEAFF.

This chain links TRBV11-2 with TRBJ2-1; D remains ambiguous. In germline, CDR1 is SGHAT, CDR2 FQNNGV. This CDR3 contains 16 residues. Trimming shortened V by 5 bases and J by 3 bases, and 17 bases separated the two germline ends. The chain's CDR3 is CASSPSAGPRYNEQFF. The CDR3 DNA is TGTGCCAGCAGCCCGTCAGCCGGCCCCCGCTACAATGAGCAGTTCTTC.

This clone came up once. This chain's CDR3 is CASSRGSGDTQYF. The CDR3 bases are TGTGCCAGCAGCCGGGGGTCGGGGGATACGCAGTATTTT. The J gene is TRBJ2-3, the V gene TRBV11-2; D may be TRBD2 (6 bases). This CDR3 region has 13 residues. Germline lookup yields CDR1 SGHAT and CDR2 FQNNGV. Between the trimmed V and J ends, which lost 5 bases and 6 bases, there was a span of 12 bases.

V and J are TRBV10-1 and TRBJ1-3, with D possibly being TRBD1 (5 bases). Trimming cost V 2 bases and J 4 bases, with 9 bases left between them. There are 14 residues in the CDR3. Per germline, CDR1 WNHNN and CDR2 SYGVQD (reference sequence). CDR3 DNA: TGCGCCAGCAGTGAGCGGGGGTCGGGAAACACCATATATTTT. Its translation: CASSERGSGNTIYF.

The chain couples TRBV28 to TRBJ2-1; 8 bases are shared with TRBD1. After removal of 2 bases from V and 4 bases from J, the junction contained 16 bases not matched to a gene. Looked up from germline, CDR1 is MDHEN and CDR2 is SYDVKM. This CDR3 comprises 19 residues. The CDR3 reads CASSLPSTGTGGPYNEQFF. The CDR3, as DNA: TGTGCCAGCAGTTTACCATCAACCGGGACAGGAGGGCCGTACAATGAGCAGTTCTTC.

The chain employs TRBV29-1 and TRBJ1-3, with D unresolved. Deletions cut 5 bases from V and 4 bases from J, with 12 bases between. Germline CDR1 SQVTM, CDR2 ANQGSEA. The CDR3 runs 13 residues. The CDR3 DNA reads TGCAGCGTTACCGGGCCCATAGGAAACACCATATATTTT. The encoded protein is CSVTGPIGNTIYF.

The chain is built from TRBV13 and TRBJ2-5; D uncertain. CDR1 is PRHDT and CDR2 is FYEKMQ in the germline V gene (reference sequence). Trimming stripped 3 bases from V and 9 bases from J, with 14 bases between. CDR3 length: 13 amino acids. The CDR3 DNA reads TGTGCCAGCAGCTTGGAACAGCAACGGGCCCAGTACTTC. Residues: CASSLEQQRAQYF. The entire variable domain, with the rest obtained from reference TRBV13 and TRBJ2-5, is as follows: AAGVIQSPRHLIKEKRETATLKCYPIPRHDTVYWYQQGPGQDPQFLISFYEKMQSDKGSIPDRFSAQQFSDYHSELNMSSLELGDSALYFCASSLEQQRAQYFGPGTRLLVL.

The chain combines TRBV7-9 with TRBJ2-7; 9 bases are shared with TRBD1. CDR1 SEHNR and CDR2 FQNEAQ come from the germline V gene (reference sequence). V trimming: 4 bases; J trimming: 6 bases; junction bases outside the gene matches: 13. The length of the CDR3 is 16 residues. The CDR3 sequence: CASSSYAGTGSGEQYF. The DNA for the CDR3 is TGTGCCAGCAGCTCGTACGCCGGGACAGGGTCCGGCGAGCAGTACTTC.

On this clone itself: The sample has other DNA sequences that encode this CDR3 too. V and J are TRBV19 and TRBJ1-5; a possible D gene is TRBD1 (6 bases). Per germline, CDR1 LNHDA and CDR2 SQIVND (reference sequence). The CDR3 totals 14 residues. V was shortened by 2 bases and J by 4 bases, with 9 bases between the two germline ends. The CDR3 bases are TGTGCCAGTAGTATAAGGGACACGAATCAGCCCCAGCATTTT. Protein: CASSIRDTNQPQHF.

A word on this clone: The sample has other DNA sequences that encode this CDR3 too. The chain combines TRBV9 with TRBJ2-2; D is ambiguous. The V gene's germline CDR1 is SGDLS and CDR2 YYNGEE. V lost 0 bases and J lost 0, with 6 bases in between. This CDR3 region has 15 residues. CDR3 DNA: TGTGCCAGCAGCGTAGAAGCGTCGAACACCGGGGAGCTGTTTTTT. This sequence encodes CASSVEASNTGELFF.